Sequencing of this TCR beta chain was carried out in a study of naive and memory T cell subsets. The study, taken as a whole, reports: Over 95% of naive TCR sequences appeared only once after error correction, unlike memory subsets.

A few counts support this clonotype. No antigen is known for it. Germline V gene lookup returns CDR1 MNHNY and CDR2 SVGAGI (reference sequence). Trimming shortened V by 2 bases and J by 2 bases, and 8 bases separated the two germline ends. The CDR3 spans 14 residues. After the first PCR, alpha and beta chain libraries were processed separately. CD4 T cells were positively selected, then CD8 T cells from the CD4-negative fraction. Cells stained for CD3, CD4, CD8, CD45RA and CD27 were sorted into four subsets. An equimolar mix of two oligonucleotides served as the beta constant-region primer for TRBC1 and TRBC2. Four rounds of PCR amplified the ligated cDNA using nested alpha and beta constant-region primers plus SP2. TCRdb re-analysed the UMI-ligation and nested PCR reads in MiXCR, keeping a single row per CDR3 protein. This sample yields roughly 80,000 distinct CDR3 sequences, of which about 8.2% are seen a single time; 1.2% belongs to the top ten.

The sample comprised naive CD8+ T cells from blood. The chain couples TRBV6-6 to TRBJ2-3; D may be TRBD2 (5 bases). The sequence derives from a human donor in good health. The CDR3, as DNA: TGTGCCAGCAGTTACGAGGGCTACACAGATACGCAGTATTTT. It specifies CASSYEGYTDTQYF.